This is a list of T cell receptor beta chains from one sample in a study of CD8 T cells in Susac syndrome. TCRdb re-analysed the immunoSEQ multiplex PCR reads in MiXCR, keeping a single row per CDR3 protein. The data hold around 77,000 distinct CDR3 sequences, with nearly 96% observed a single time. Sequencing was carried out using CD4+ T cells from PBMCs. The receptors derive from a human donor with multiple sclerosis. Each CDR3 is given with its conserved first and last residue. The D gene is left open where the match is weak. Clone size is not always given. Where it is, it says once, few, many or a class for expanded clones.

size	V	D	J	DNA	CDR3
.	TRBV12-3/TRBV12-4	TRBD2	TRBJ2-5	TGTGCCAGCAGTACACTAGCGGGGGTAACCCAGTACTTC	CASSTLAGVTQYF
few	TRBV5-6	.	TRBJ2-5	TGTGCCAGCAGTCAGGGCGAGACCCAGTACTTC	CASSQGETQYF
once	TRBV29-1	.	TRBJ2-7	TGCAGCGTAGCCGGGGCCGGCGACGAGCAGTACTTC	CSVAGAGDEQYF
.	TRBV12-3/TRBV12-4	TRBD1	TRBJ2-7	TGTGCCAGCAGTTTATGGGACAGCTCCTACGAGCAGTACTTC	CASSLWDSSYEQYF
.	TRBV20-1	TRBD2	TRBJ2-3	TGCAGTGCTATCGCGGGGGGGCGTGCAGATACGCAGTATTTT	CSAIAGGRADTQYF
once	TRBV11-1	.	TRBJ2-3	TGTGCCAGCAGCTACCCTCTGGGTACGCAGTATTTT	CASSYPLGTQYF
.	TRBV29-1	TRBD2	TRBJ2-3	TGCAGCGTTGACCGTCTAGCGGGGGGGTTTCCCAGCACAGATACGCAGTATTTT	CSVDRLAGGFPSTDTQYF
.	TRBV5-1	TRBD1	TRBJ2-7	TGCGCCAGCAGCGCGACAGGGGGCCTATACGAGCAGTACTTC	CASSATGGLYEQYF
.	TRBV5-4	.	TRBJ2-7	TGTGCCAGCAGCTTGCTGGGCTTAGAGCAGTACTTC	CASSLLGLEQYF
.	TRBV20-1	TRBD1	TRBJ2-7	TGCAGTGCTAATAACAGGGGGCAGCTTAACTACGAGCAGTACTTC	CSANNRGQLNYEQYF
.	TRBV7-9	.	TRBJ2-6	TGTGCCAGCAGCTTGGATGCTGTGGCCAACGTCCTGACTTTC	CASSLDAVANVLTF
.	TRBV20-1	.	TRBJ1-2	TGCAGTGCCGGGGGCAACTATGGCTACACCTTC	CSAGGNYGYTF
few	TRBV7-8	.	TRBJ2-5	TGTGCCAGCACCCGGGACTCCGAAGAGACCCAGTACTTC	CASTRDSEETQYF
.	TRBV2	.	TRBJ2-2	TGTGCCAGCAGTGAAGTACGTAACACCGGGGAGCTGTTTTTT	CASSEVRNTGELFF
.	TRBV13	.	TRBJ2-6	TGTGCCAGCAGCTTACGAGTGACCGGGGTCAACGTCCTGACTTTC	CASSLRVTGVNVLTF
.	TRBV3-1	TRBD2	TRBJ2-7	TGTGCCAGCAGCCAAGCCCCGACTAGCAACGAGCAGTACTTC	CASSQAPTSNEQYF
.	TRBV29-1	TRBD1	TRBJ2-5	TGCAGCGTCGCGACAGGGGGCGAAAAGACCCAGTACTTC	CSVATGGEKTQYF
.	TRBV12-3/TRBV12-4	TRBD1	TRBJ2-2	TGTGCCAGTGCCGCTATGGACAGGGGTAGAACCGGGGAGCTGTTTTTT	CASAAMDRGRTGELFF
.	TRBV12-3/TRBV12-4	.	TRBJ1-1	TGTGCCAGCAGCCCTCGGACCGACACTGAAGCTTTCTTT	CASSPRTDTEAFF
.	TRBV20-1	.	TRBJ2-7	TGCAGTGCTGAAAGGGGGAACGAGCAGTACTTC	CSAERGNEQYF
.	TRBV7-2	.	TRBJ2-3	TGTGCCAGCAGCCCCAGGAGGCTCGAGGCAGATACGCAGTATTTT	CASSPRRLEADTQYF
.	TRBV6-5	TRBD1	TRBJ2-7	TGTGCCAGTTTTTCAGGTTACAGGGGAGAGCAGTACTTC	CASFSGYRGEQYF
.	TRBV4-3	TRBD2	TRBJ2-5	TGCGCCAGCAGCCAAGTCGTACGGGGGGGGCAAGAGACCCAGTACTTC	CASSQVVRGGQETQYF
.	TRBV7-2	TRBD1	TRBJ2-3	TGTGCCAGCAGCTTATATCCGGGACAGGGGCCAGATACGCAGTATTTT	CASSLYPGQGPDTQYF
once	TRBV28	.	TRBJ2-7	TGTGCCAGCAGTCCGCCGGGAGCAACCTACGAGCAGTACTTC	CASSPPGATYEQYF
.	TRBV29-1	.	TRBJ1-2	TGCAGCGCCTCGCTGTCAGAGAACTATGGCTACACCTTC	CSASLSENYGYTF
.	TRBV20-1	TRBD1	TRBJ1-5	TGCAGTGCAATCCAGGGGGCCTCGCTTAACCCCCAGCATTTT	CSAIQGASLNPQHF
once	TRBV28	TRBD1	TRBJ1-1	TGTGCCAGCAGTTCGCTCGACAGGGGGGTCAGTTCTGAAGCTTTCTTT	CASSSLDRGVSSEAFF
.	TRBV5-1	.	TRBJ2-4	TGCGCCAGCAGCCCACGCCTCGACCTAGCCAAAAACATTCAGTACTTC	CASSPRLDLAKNIQYF
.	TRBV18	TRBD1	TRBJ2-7	TGTGCCAGCTCACCGCAGGACAGGGAGAGGCAGTACTTC	CASSPQDRERQYF
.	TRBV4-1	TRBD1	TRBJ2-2	TGCGCCAGCAGCCAAGCGTACAGGGGCCCCGGGGAGCTGTTTTTT	CASSQAYRGPGELFF
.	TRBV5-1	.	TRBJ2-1	TGCGCCAGCAGCCCAGGATCCCCTCGCGGCAATGAGCAGTTCTTC	CASSPGSPRGNEQFF
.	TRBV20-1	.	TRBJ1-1	TGCAGTGTTAGAAACCCGGAGGGGATAATTGAAGCTTTCTTT	CSVRNPEGIIEAFF
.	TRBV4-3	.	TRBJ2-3	TGCGCCAGCAGCCAAGGTCCGCTTAGCTCGGGCACAGATACGCAGTATTTT	CASSQGPLSSGTDTQYF
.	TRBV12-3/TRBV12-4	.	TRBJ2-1	TGTGCCAGCAGCTTAGTTCCCATACAGGATGAGCAGTTCTTC	CASSLVPIQDEQFF
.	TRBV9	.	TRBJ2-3	TGTGCCAGCAGCGCGGGACTCCATAGCACAGATACGCAGTATTTT	CASSAGLHSTDTQYF
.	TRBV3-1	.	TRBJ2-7	TGTGCCAGCAGCCAAAGGGCGCTGTACGAGCAGTACTTC	CASSQRALYEQYF
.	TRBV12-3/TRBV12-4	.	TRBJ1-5	TGTGCCAGCAGTTTAGGGTTGGGTCAGCCCCAGCATTTT	CASSLGLGQPQHF
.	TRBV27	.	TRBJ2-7	TGTGCCAGCAGACCCAATCGGGGATCCCCAACCTACGAGCAGTACTTC	CASRPNRGSPTYEQYF
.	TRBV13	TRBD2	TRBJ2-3	TGTGCCAGCAGCCACTTAGCGGGTAATACGCAGTATTTT	CASSHLAGNTQYF
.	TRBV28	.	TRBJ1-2	TGTGCCAGCAGTCGGACGGCAGCCAACTATGGCTACACCTTC	CASSRTAANYGYTF
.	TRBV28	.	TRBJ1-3	TGTGCCAGCAGTTCGCCCTCCCGAAACACCATATATTTT	CASSSPSRNTIYF
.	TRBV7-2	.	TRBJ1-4	TGTGCCAGCAGCTTAGAGGCGACAGCCGGAAAACTGTTTTTT	CASSLEATAGKLFF
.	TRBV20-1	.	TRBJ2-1	TGCAGTGCCGCCTTGTCCGTTTACAATGAGCAGTTCTTC	CSAALSVYNEQFF